This record concerns one T cell receptor beta chain sequence. What this receptor recognizes is not known. No base quality values were provided; no much bigger clone lies one nucleotide off. TCRbeta CDR3 regions were amplified from genomic DNA by means of the immunoSEQ Assay, a bias-controlled multiplex PCR. Processing in the source paper ran as follows. Nucleated cell counts per sample were estimated from amplification of reference gene primers within the assay. Sequence reads were collapsed and filtered to measure the absolute abundance of every unique TCRbeta CDR3 rearrangement. For each sample, productive Simpson clonality was calculated by taking the square root of Simpson's diversity index across productive rearrangements. TCRdb took this table from immuneACCESS and kept in-frame rearrangements with V and J called. Such tables lack part of the clones; where checked against another copy, unresolved V genes explain under half of the gap, and the rest is unexplained. V and J calls and clone size are as listed in that table; D and trimming were resolved from the DNA. The sample yields 400,000 or so clones; about 90% were counted once. The ten largest clones represent around 0.92% of the sample.

In Seattle, one collaborating source enrolled patients while the infection was active and tracked those patients longitudinally over the course of disease. Collaborating institutions collected whole blood in K2EDTA tubes following their own protocols. For TCRbeta analysis, collaborators shipped samples in one of three forms: frozen whole blood, isolated PBMCs, or DNA extracted from either of those sample types. The source of the sample is a study of blood T cell repertoires in COVID-19 (dated by TCRdb to 2020 to 2021). Describing the broader study: Samples covering the acute and convalescent phases of COVID-19 were provided by collaborators in the United States, Italy and Spain. The prospective study material was composed of cDNA or gDNA derived from T cells, B-cell-depleted T cells, or PBMCs. The dataset comprised deeply sampled blood TCRbeta repertoires from subjects exposed to, actively infected with, or recovered from COVID-19. Where available, HLA class I and class II types were taken from metadata supplied by the sample provider and were not determined by assay-based typing. The samples were drawn from two sources: the first 160 participants of the ongoing ImmuneRACE study, and fewer than 1,500 subjects contributed by 6 global collaborators. The sample metadata nearly always contained a de-identified subject ID, COVID-19 status, age in years and sex. The repertoires were released in a freely available public database meant as a resource for research on the immune response to SARS-CoV-2.

The CDR3 sequence holds 13 residues, the cysteine and phenylalanine included. Here the CDR3 DNA is all that survives: 39 bases in frame from base 1. According to the germline V gene, CDR1 reads SQVTM and CDR2 reads ANQGSEA. V loses 3 bases of germline sequence and J loses 1 base, and the interval between the two ends is 6 bases. Study-wide findings and limitations: Clinical and demographic metadata were provided uncurated, with the amount varying by source and participant.

This TCR was recovered from a man between 18 and 29 years old with COVID-19, enrolled during active disease. Material for sequencing was peripheral blood. The sequence joins TRBV29-1 to TRBJ2-2; the D gene remains uncertain. The DNA sequence is as follows: TGCAGCGTTGATGTCCAGAACACCGGGGAGCTGTTTTTT. This is translated as CSVDVQNTGELFF.